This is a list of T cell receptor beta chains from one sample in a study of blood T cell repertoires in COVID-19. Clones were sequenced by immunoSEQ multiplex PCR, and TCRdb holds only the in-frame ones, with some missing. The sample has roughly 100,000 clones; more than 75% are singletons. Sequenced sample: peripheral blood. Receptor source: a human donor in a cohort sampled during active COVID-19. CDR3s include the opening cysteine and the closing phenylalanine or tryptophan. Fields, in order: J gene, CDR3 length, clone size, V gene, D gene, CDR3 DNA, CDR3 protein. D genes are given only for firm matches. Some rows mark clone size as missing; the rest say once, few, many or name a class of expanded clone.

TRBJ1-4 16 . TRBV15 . TGTGCCACCAGCGGAGACACAATGTCAACTAATGAAAAACTGTTTTTT CATSGDTMSTNEKLFF
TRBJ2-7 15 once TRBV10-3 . TGTGCCATCAGTGAGTCGATTTTCGGGCGGGACGAGCAGTACTTC CAISESIFGRDEQYF
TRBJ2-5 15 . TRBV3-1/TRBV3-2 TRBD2 TGTGCCAGCAGCCGAACTAGCGGGGGTAGAGAGACCCAGTACTTC CASSRTSGGRETQYF
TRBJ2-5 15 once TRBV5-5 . TGTGCCAGCAGCTTGGAGCCAGGGAGGACGGAGACCCAGTACTTC CASSLEPGRTETQYF
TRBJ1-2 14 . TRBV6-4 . TGTGCCAGCAGCTGCCGGGACAAAGGGCATGGCTACACCTTC CASSCRDKGHGYTF
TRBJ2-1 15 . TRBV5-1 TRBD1 TGCGCCAGCACCCCTACCGGGACAGGGGGCGTTGAGCAGTTCTTC CASTPTGTGGVEQFF
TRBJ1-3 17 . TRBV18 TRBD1 TGTGCCAGCTCCGGGAAGGCGGGACAGGGTGCAGGAAACACCATATATTTT CASSGKAGQGAGNTIYF
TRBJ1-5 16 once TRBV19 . TGTGCCAGTAGTCTAATAGTGGGCAACCTAGCTCAGCCCCAGCATTTT CASSLIVGNLAQPQHF
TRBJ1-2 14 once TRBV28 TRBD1 TGTGCCAGCAGTTTGGGACAGGGGTTGGGTGGCTACACCTTC CASSLGQGLGGYTF
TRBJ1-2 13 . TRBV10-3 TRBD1 TGTGCCATCAGTGAGTCTGGACAGGCAAAATACACCTTC CAISESGQAKYTF
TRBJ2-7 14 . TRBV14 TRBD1 TGTGCCAGCAGCCGGGGTGGGACAGGGTACGAGCAGTACTTC CASSRGGTGYEQYF
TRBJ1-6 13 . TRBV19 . TGTGCCAGTAGTCGGACAGCCAATTCACCCCTCCACTTT CASSRTANSPLHF
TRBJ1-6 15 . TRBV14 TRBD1 TGTGCCAGCAGCCTCGGGACAGGGGGTAATTCACCCCTCCACTTT CASSLGTGGNSPLHF
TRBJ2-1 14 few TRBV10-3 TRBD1 TGTGCCATCAGTGGACAGGGGGTGGTCAATGAGCAGTTCTTC CAISGQGVVNEQFF
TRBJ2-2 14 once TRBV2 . TGTGCCAGCAGGGAAGATACGGTCACCGGGGAGCTGTTTTTT CASREDTVTGELFF
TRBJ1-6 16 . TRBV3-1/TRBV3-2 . TGTGCCAGCAGCCAAGATCTGAGCTCCTATAATTCACCCCTCCACTTT CASSQDLSSYNSPLHF
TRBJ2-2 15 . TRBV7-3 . TGTGCCAGCAGCTCCCAAGGGGCGTACACCGGGGAGCTGTTTTTT CASSSQGAYTGELFF
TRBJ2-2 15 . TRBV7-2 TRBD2 TGTGCCAGCAGCCCCACTAGCGGGGTCACCGGGGAGCTGTTTTTT CASSPTSGVTGELFF
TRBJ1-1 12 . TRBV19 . TGTGCCAGCTCGTCCCTGCGCACTGAAGCTTTCTTT CASSSLRTEAFF
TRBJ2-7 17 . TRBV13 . TGTGCCAGCAGCTTAGGCCCTTTATCGGGGACAAAGGGGGAGCAGTACTTC CASSLGPLSGTKGEQYF
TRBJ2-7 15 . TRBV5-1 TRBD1 TGCGCCAGCAGCCCGGGACAGGGGTTTCGTTACGAGCAGTACTTC CASSPGQGFRYEQYF
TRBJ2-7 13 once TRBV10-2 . TGCGCCACCCGGGAGGGGGCATCCTACGAGCAGTACTTC CATREGASYEQYF
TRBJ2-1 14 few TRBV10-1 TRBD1 TGCGCCAGCAGTCGGGACAGAACCTACAATGAGCAGTTCTTC CASSRDRTYNEQFF
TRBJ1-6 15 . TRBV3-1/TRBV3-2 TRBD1 TGTGCCAGCAGCTCCCGGGACAGGAATTATTCACCCCTCCACTTT CASSSRDRNYSPLHF
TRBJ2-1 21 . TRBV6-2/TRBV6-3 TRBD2 TGTGCCAGCAGTTATCCCCTTTCTACTAGCGGGGGAATCAGGGGAAACTATGAGCAGTTCTTC CASSYPLSTSGGIRGNYEQFF
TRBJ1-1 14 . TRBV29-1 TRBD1 TGCAGCGTTCTAGAGAGTAAGGGGGCGACTGAAGCTTTCTTT CSVLESKGATEAFF
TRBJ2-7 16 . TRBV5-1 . TGCGCCAGCAGCGGGCGCGGGCCGGCGAACTCCTACGAGCAGTACTTC CASSGRGPANSYEQYF
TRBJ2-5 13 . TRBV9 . TGTGCCAGCAGCGAGGGGGACCGAGAGACCCAGTACTTC CASSEGDRETQYF
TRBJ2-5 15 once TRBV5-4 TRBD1 TGTGCCAGCACCTCTCGACAGGGGGCCCAAGAGACCCAGTACTTC CASTSRQGAQETQYF
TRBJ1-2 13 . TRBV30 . TGTGCCTGGAACCAACAGGGATTCGATGGCTACACCTTC CAWNQQGFDGYTF
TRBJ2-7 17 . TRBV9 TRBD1 TGTGCCAGCAGCTTCCACACCAAGCCGGGACAGGGGAACGAGCAGTACTTC CASSFHTKPGQGNEQYF
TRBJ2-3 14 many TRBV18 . TGTGCCAGCTCACTCGGGACTTCATCAGATACGCAGTATTTT CASSLGTSSDTQYF
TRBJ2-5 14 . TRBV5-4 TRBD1 TGTGCCAGCAGCGACAGGGCCTCGCGAGAGACCCAGTACTTC CASSDRASRETQYF
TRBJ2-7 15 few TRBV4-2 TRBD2 TGTGCCAGCAGCCAGAAAAGCGGGGGGCCAGGTGAGCAGTACTTC CASSQKSGGPGEQYF
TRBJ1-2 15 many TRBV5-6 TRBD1 TGTGCCAGCAGCCGGACAATGGGACAGGGATATGGCTACACCTTC CASSRTMGQGYGYTF
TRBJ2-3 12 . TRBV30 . TGTGCCTGGGCCGCCGGGACAGATACGCAGTATTTT CAWAAGTDTQYF
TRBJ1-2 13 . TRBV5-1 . TGCGCCAGCAGCTTGGCGGTGGACACGGGCTACACCTTC CASSLAVDTGYTF
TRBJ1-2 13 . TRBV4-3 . TGCGCCAGCAGCCAAGGGCACGGCGGATACTACACCTTC CASSQGHGGYYTF
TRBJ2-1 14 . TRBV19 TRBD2 TGTGCCAGTGCTAGCGGGGGGGCGGGCAATGAGCAGTTCTTC CASASGGAGNEQFF
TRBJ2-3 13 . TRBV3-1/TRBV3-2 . TGTGCCAGCAGTCTATCCTACACAGATACGCAGTATTTT CASSLSYTDTQYF
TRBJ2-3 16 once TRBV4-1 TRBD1 TGCGCCAGCAGCCCGGCTAACAGGGGGAACACAGATACGCAGTATTTT CASSPANRGNTDTQYF
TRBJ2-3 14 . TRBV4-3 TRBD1 TGCGCCAGCGCACAGGGGCTAAGCACAGATACGCAGTATTTT CASAQGLSTDTQYF